This TCR beta chain was sequenced for a study of cytomegalovirus exposure and HLA in healthy donors. Looking at the study overall: The 95 to 150 validation repertoires and the approximately 670 first-cohort repertoires shared a platform, a later analysis reported.

Germline V gene sequence: CDR1 MNHEY, CDR2 SVGAGI. The CDR3 has 14 amino acids. V lost 6 bases and J 6 bases, leaving 15 bases between the germline ends. Here immunoSEQ multiplex PCR was the method, and the copy in TCRdb shows in-frame clones only, minus some. The profile shows about 76,000 clones, about 93% of them singletons. The sample was PBMCs. The TCR originated in a man younger than 35 in good health and CMV-seropositive. The chain combines TRBV6-5 with TRBJ2-1; the D gene is possibly TRBD2 (5 bases). The CDR3 DNA sequence: TGTGCCAGCAGAGATAGCGTCTCGACCAATGAGCAGTTCTTC. Its translation is CASRDSVSTNEQFF.